The rows below give T cell receptor beta chains drawn from one sample of a study of follicular helper T cells after annual influenza vaccination. Data came from immunoSEQ multiplex PCR; TCRdb stores just in-frame clones and leaves some out. The sample consists of thousands of clones, roughly four fifths of them appearing once. The source material was CXCR5+ CD38- circulating T follicular helper cells from blood, sampled on the day of influenza vaccination. The source of these receptors is an adult who received the influenza vaccine. CDR3s include the opening cysteine and the closing phenylalanine or tryptophan. Fields, in order: J gene, CDR3 length, D gene, V gene, clone size, CDR3 DNA, CDR3 protein. The D gene is left open where the match is weak. Part of the rows lack a size; the others show once, few, many or a class for expanded clones.

>TRBJ1-2|9|-|TRBV30|-
TGTGCCCCACGGGGTGGCTACACCTTC
CAPRGGYTF
>TRBJ1-1|15|TRBD1|TRBV4-1|few
TGCGCCAGCAGCCTGACGGGACAGTTGAACACTGAAGCTTTCTTT
CASSLTGQLNTEAFF
>TRBJ2-5|15|-|TRBV5-6|-
TGTGCCAGCAACCCGCAGGGGCGGGAACAAGAGACCCAGTACTTC
CASNPQGREQETQYF
>TRBJ1-2|16|TRBD1|TRBV19|once
TGTGCCAGTAGGCAACGGGACAGGCGAGCTAACTATGGCTACACCTTC
CASRQRDRRANYGYTF
>TRBJ2-7|17|TRBD1|TRBV7-8|-
TGTGCCAGCAGCTTAGCAACGGGGACAGGGTCCTCCTACGAGCAGTACTTC
CASSLATGTGSSYEQYF
>TRBJ2-7|14|-|TRBV5-4|-
TGTGCCAGCAGCACGGACGTTAGCTCCTACGAGCAGTACTTC
CASSTDVSSYEQYF
>TRBJ1-1|16|-|TRBV19|once
TGTGCCAGTAGTTCCCCGATGGGCTCGTTGAACACTGAAGCTTTCTTT
CASSSPMGSLNTEAFF
>TRBJ1-3|15|-|TRBV4-2|-
TGTGCCAGCAGCCAAGACAGAGGCACTGGAAACACCATATATTTT
CASSQDRGTGNTIYF
>TRBJ1-3|14|-|TRBV19|few
TGTGCCAGTCAGCCCCACAGGGCCCGAAACACCATATATTTT
CASQPHRARNTIYF
>TRBJ1-5|15|-|TRBV2|-
TGTGCCGTGGGGGGGGCAGGCGTTCCTAATCAGCCCCAGCATTTT
CAVGGAGVPNQPQHF
>TRBJ2-7|13|-|TRBV29-1|-
TGCAGCGTTGGGAGGGGGTCCTCCTACGAGCAGTACTTC
CSVGRGSSYEQYF
>TRBJ2-7|14|-|TRBV9|-
TGTGCCAGCAGCGTAGGGCAGGGGATCTACGAGCAGTACTTC
CASSVGQGIYEQYF
>TRBJ2-3|11|-|TRBV28|-
TGTGCCAGCAGTTTGGGCGATACGCAGTATTTT
CASSLGDTQYF
>TRBJ2-7|14|TRBD1|TRBV27|-
TGTGCCAGCGCCGCCATGGACAGGGACTACGAGCAGTACTTC
CASAAMDRDYEQYF
>TRBJ1-2|11|TRBD1|TRBV20-1|-
TGCAGTGCAACGGACAGGGTTGGCTACACCTTC
CSATDRVGYTF
>TRBJ2-3|16|-|TRBV10-3|-
TGTGCCATCAGTGGAGAAGGAGGGGGTCAGGCAGATACGCAGTATTTT
CAISGEGGGQADTQYF
>TRBJ1-3|10|-|TRBV28|-
TGTGGTGCGTCTGGAAACACCATATATTTT
CGASGNTIYF
>TRBJ1-2|17|TRBD1|TRBV27|once
TGTGCCAGCAGTTTAAAAGGTGGGCAGGGGGCATCGTACGGCTACACCTTC
CASSLKGGQGASYGYTF
>TRBJ1-4|15|-|TRBV4-1|few
TGCGCCAGCAGCCCTCGGGGCGGGACTAATGAAAAACTGTTTTTT
CASSPRGGTNEKLFF
>TRBJ2-7|15|TRBD1|TRBV28|-
TGTGCCAGCAGTTCCTCCGGGACAGGGGCCCACGAGCAGTACTTC
CASSSSGTGAHEQYF
>TRBJ2-7|15|TRBD2|TRBV6-6|-
TGTGCCAGCAGTCCGAGCGGGGGGGCCTCTTACGAGCAGTACTTC
CASSPSGGASYEQYF
>TRBJ2-5|16|TRBD2|TRBV4-3|-
TGCGCCAGCAGCCAGGCTAGCGGGGACTTACAAGAGACCCAGTACTTC
CASSQASGDLQETQYF
>TRBJ2-1|10|-|TRBV30|few
TGTGCCTGGAGTACCACTGAGCAGTTCTTC
CAWSTTEQFF
>TRBJ1-1|13|TRBD1|TRBV5-1|few
TGCGCCAGCACAACAAGACAGGGCACTGAAGCTTTCTTT
CASTTRQGTEAFF
>TRBJ2-1|20|-|TRBV9|-
TGTGCCAGCAGCGTAGCTTCGGTCCGGGGAACCTACACCTCCTACAATGAGCAGTTCTTC
CASSVASVRGTYTSYNEQFF
>TRBJ1-2|13|-|TRBV2|few
TGTGCCAGCAGTGTTGCCGTCGGCTATGGCTACACCTTC
CASSVAVGYGYTF
>TRBJ2-2|15|-|TRBV5-1|-
TGCGCCAGCAGCTTGACCACCTCGAACACCGGGGAGCTGTTTTTT
CASSLTTSNTGELFF
>TRBJ2-7|14|-|TRBV11-3|-
TGTGCCAGCAGCCCGTATGAGGGGTCCTACGAGCAGTACTTC
CASSPYEGSYEQYF
>TRBJ2-7|14|-|TRBV2|-
TGTGCCAGCCGAGAACAGGGCACCAGCTACGAGCAGTACTTC
CASREQGTSYEQYF
>TRBJ2-5|13|-|TRBV5-4|-
TGTGCCAGCAGCCCGGACATAAGGGAGACCCAGTACTTC
CASSPDIRETQYF
>TRBJ2-1|15|-|TRBV25-1|-
TGTGCCAGCAGTGGGACAGAAAAACCCTACAATGAGCAGTTCTTC
CASSGTEKPYNEQFF
>TRBJ1-1|13|TRBD1|TRBV6-5|large
TGTGCCAGCAAAATAAGACAAGGGGGCTTAGCTTTCTTT
CASKIRQGGLAFF
>TRBJ2-5|12|-|TRBV11-2|-
TGTGCCAGCAGCTTAACCGGAGAGACCCAGTACTTC
CASSLTGETQYF
>TRBJ1-4|14|TRBD1|TRBV28|-
TGTGCCAGCAGGGGAGGGGGCGGTCATGAAAAACTGTTTTTT
CASRGGGGHEKLFF
>TRBJ1-1|13|-|TRBV30|-
TGTGCCTGGACGAGGGGGGTTGGCACTGAAGCTTTCTTT
CAWTRGVGTEAFF
>TRBJ1-2|12|-|TRBV28|-
TGTGCCAGCGGTACCGGCGGGCAGGGCTACACCTTC
CASGTGGQGYTF
>TRBJ2-2|16|TRBD1|TRBV4-1|-
TGCGCCAGCAGCCAAGTGGCCAGGGGGCGTACCGGGGAGCTGTTTTTT
CASSQVARGRTGELFF
>TRBJ1-1|14|-|TRBV7-3|-
TGTGCCAGCAGCTCCGCACCCCGGGGGGGTGAAGCTTTCTTT
CASSSAPRGGEAFF
>TRBJ2-1|13|-|TRBV2|once
TGTGCCATCCGGGGGAACTCCTACAATGAGCAGTTCTTC
CAIRGNSYNEQFF
>TRBJ2-2|13|-|TRBV7-8|once
TGTGCCAGCAGCTCCCCCAGTTTCGGGGAGCTGTTTTTT
CASSSPSFGELFF
>TRBJ1-2|10|-|TRBV20-1|-
TGCAGTGCTAGCCAGCATGGCTACACCTTC
CSASQHGYTF
>TRBJ2-5|17|TRBD2|TRBV11-2|-
TGTGCCAGCAGCCCCCATCCTAGCGGGGGGGCCGGCGAGACCCAGTACTTC
CASSPHPSGGAGETQYF
>TRBJ2-6|15|-|TRBV19|-
TGTGCCAGTAGTTCGCAGGGGCAAGGGGCCAACGTCCTGACTTTC
CASSSQGQGANVLTF
>TRBJ2-1|14|-|TRBV19|-
TGTGCCAGCAAATATGCCGGGACCTACAATGAGCAGTTCTTC
CASKYAGTYNEQFF
>TRBJ1-2|14|-|TRBV9|-
TGTGCCAGCAGCCCTGGGTTGGCGGAAGGAGGCTACACCTTC
CASSPGLAEGGYTF
>TRBJ2-7|18|TRBD2|TRBV28|-
TGTGCCAGCAGTCCGGGACTAGCGGGGGGCTCGATCTCCTACGAGCAGTACTTC
CASSPGLAGGSISYEQYF
>TRBJ2-5|12|-|TRBV27|-
TGTGCCAGCAGTTCCCTGGGGGAGACCCAGTACTTC
CASSSLGETQYF
>TRBJ2-5|13|-|TRBV27|-
TGTGCCAGCAGTTCCCGGGTAGGAGAGACCCAGTACTTC
CASSSRVGETQYF
>TRBJ2-5|17|TRBD2|TRBV5-1|once
TGCGCCAGCAGCTGGGGTGCAGGTAGCGGGGGGATAGAGACCCAGTACTTC
CASSWGAGSGGIETQYF
>TRBJ2-5|14|-|TRBV7-2|-
TGTGCCAGCAGCCGCCTTCAGTCCGAAGAGACCCAGTACTTC
CASSRLQSEETQYF
>TRBJ1-5|14|-|TRBV19|-
TGTGCCAGTAGTACCCGGGACGGCAATCAGCCCCAGCATTTT
CASSTRDGNQPQHF
>TRBJ2-6|17|TRBD1|TRBV28|-
TGTGCCAGCAGTTCATTAACAGGGGCGTCTGGGGCCAACGTCCTGACTTTC
CASSSLTGASGANVLTF
>TRBJ2-3|16|-|TRBV11-2|-
TGTGCCAGCAGCTTAGGGAGCGGGCAGTCAACCAATACGCAGTATTTT
CASSLGSGQSTNTQYF
>TRBJ2-2|13|-|TRBV30|-
TGTGCCTGGACTACAGGGAACACCGGGGAGCTGTTTTTT
CAWTTGNTGELFF
>TRBJ1-3|15|-|TRBV15|-
TGTGCCACCAGCCGAGCCTTTGGTTCTGGAAACACCATATATTTT
CATSRAFGSGNTIYF
>TRBJ2-3|15|TRBD2|TRBV19|-
TGTGCCAGTAGTATTAGCGGGGGAGCAGGAAATACGCAGTATTTT
CASSISGGAGNTQYF